This TCR beta chain stems from a study of blood T cell repertoires in COVID-19. Study background: The United States, Italy and Spain supplied acute and convalescent COVID-19 samples. T cells, B-cell-depleted T cells, or PBMCs provided the cDNA or gDNA that served as material.

About this clone: Other DNA sequences from this sample encode an identical CDR3 as well.

The V segment lost 6 bases and the J segment 2 bases; nucleotides outside the gene matches: 2. The CDR3 runs 13 residues. Germline V gene sequence: CDR1 MNHEY, CDR2 SVGAGI. Original data processing: Reference gene primers were amplified, and this amplification served to estimate nucleated cell counts. Only in-frame clones appear in the TCRdb table, and some are missing; sequencing was by immunoSEQ multiplex PCR. V and J calls and clone size come straight from that table; D and trimming were deduced from the DNA. The profile shows some 150,000 clones, roughly four fifths of them singletons. The chain couples TRBV6-5 to TRBJ2-5; TRBD1 matches 8 bases. The sequence came from a human donor with acute or convalescent COVID-19. The donor label of this sample is uncertain. Sequencing used peripheral blood. This chain's CDR3 is CASSRDRQETQYF. The CDR3 coding sequence is TGTGCCAGCAGCCGGGACAGGCAAGAGACCCAGTACTTC.